Shown below are 7 T cell receptor beta chains from a single sample sequenced in a study of T cell responses to AZD1222 COVID-19 vaccine. Sequencing was performed with immunoSEQ multiplex PCR; in TCRdb, only in-frame clones are kept and a portion is missing. The sample contains around 140,000 clones, just over 90% of which appear only once. The starting material was peripheral blood, obtained on day 0 of MenACWY control vaccination. Receptor source: an adult in good health.

The rearrangement uses TRBV5-5 and TRBJ1-5; D call uncertain. The CDR3 covers 13 residues. Germline CDR1 reads SGHKS; CDR2 reads YYEKEE (reference sequence). The V gene lost 4 bases and the J gene lost 6 bases, with 11 bases spanning the gap. The CDR3 bases are TGTGCCAGCAGCCAGGACGGGTTTCAGCCCCAGCATTTT. It yields the protein CASSQDGFQPQHF.

This chain joins TRBV5-6 and TRBJ1-1; 7 bases match TRBD1. Trimming at V came to 3 bases and at J to 3 bases, leaving 8 bases not matched to a gene. This CDR3 is 15 amino acids long. Germline V gene lookup returns CDR1 SGHDT and CDR2 YYEEEE. CDR3 DNA sequence: TGTGCCAGCAGCTCCCGAGACAGGGTGCACACTGAAGCTTTCTTT. It encodes CASSSRDRVHTEAFF.

This chain links TRBV3-1 (or the pseudogene TRBV3-2) with TRBJ2-4, with 7 nucleotides matching TRBD1. Trimming took 1 base from V and 6 from J; bases not matched to a gene: 15. There are 18 residues in the CDR3. CDR1 LGHDT and CDR2 YNNKEL come from the germline V gene (reference sequence). CDR3 residues: CASSQGMGQMGRINIQYF. The CDR3 DNA reads as TGTGCCAGCAGCCAAGGAATGGGACAGATGGGGCGGATAAACATTCAGTACTTC.

The CDR3 coding sequence is TGTGCCACCAGCAGAGAAAGCCCGTTGAACCAAAACATTCAGTACTTC. Amino acid sequence: CATSRESPLNQNIQYF. The chain has TRBV15 and TRBJ2-4; the D is unclear. The CDR3 loop spans 16 amino acids. Looked up from germline, CDR1 is LNHNV and CDR2 is YYDKDF (reference sequence). V lost 0 bases and J lost 5, with 14 bases in between.

CDR3 sequence reads: CASSRQTGKYGYTF. CDR3 DNA sequence: TGTGCCAGCAGCAGGCAGACGGGCAAGTATGGCTACACCTTC. This rearrangement joins TRBV7-2 to TRBJ1-2; D unclear. The V end lost 5 bases, the J end lost 5 bases, and 15 bases lay between the germline ends. CDR1 is SGHTA, CDR2 FQGNSA, per germline. CDR3 length: 14 residues.

The chain recombines TRBV25-1 with TRBJ1-2; no definite D call. V lost 1 base and J 7 bases, leaving 10 bases between the germline ends. This CDR3 is built from 13 residues. The germline gives CDR1 MGHDK, CDR2 SYGVNS. CDR3 DNA: TGTGCCAGCAGTGAATTCGGGTGGGGTGGCTACACCTTC. Protein: CASSEFGWGGYTF.

V and J are TRBV5-6 and TRBJ1-2; D uncertain. The germline gives CDR1 SGHDT, CDR2 YYEEEE. Trimming took off 4 bases at V and 5 bases at J, with 15 bases between the two ends. The length of the CDR3 is 14 residues. The CDR3 DNA reads as TGTGCCAGCAGCGTTGCCCTTCTTCGGTATGGCTACACCTTC. This codes for CASSVALLRYGYTF.